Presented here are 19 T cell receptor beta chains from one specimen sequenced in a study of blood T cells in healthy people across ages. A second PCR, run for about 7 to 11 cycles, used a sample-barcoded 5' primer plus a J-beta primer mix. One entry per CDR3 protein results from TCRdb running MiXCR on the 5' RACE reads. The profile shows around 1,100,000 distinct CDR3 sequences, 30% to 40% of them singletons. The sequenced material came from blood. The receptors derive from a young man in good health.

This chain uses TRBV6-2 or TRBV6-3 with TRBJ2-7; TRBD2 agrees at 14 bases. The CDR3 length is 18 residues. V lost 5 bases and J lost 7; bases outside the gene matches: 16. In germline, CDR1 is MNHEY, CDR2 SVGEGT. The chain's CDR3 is CASSPLGLAGGTYNEQYF. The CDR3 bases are TGTGCCAGCAGTCCTCTTGGACTAGCGGGGGGAACCTACAATGAGCAGTACTTC.

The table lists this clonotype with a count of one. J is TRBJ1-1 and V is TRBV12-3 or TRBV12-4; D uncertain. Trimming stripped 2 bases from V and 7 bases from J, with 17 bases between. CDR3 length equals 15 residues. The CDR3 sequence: CASSLSSKQDGEAFF. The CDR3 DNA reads TGTGCCAGCAGTTTATCCTCAAAGCAAGACGGTGAAGCTTTCTTT.

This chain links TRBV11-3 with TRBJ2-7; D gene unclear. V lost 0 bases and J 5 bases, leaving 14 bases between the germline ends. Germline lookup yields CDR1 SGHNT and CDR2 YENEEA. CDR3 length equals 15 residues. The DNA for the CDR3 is TGTGCCAGCAGCTTAGATGGGGTTCGGGCGGACGAGCAGTACTTC. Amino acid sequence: CASSLDGVRADEQYF.

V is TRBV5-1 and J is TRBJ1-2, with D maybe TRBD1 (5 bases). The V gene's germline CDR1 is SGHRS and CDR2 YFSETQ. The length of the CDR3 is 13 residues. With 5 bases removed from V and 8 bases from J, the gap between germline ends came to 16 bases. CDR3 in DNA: TGCGCCAGCAGTCCTCAGCAGGGTGGGGGCTACACCTTC. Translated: CASSPQQGGGYTF. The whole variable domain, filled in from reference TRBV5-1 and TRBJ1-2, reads KAGVTQTPRYLIKTRGQQVTLSCSPISGHRSVSWYQQTPGQGLQFLFEYFSETQRNKGNFPGRFSGRQFSNSRSEMNVSTLELGDSALYLCASSPQQGGGYTFGSGTRLTVV.

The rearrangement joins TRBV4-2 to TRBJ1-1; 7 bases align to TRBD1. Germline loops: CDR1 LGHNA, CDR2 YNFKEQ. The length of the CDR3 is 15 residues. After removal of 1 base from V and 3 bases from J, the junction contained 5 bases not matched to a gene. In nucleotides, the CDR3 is TGTGCCAGCAGCCAAGTCGACAGGGTGGACACTGAAGCTTTCTTT. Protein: CASSQVDRVDTEAFF.

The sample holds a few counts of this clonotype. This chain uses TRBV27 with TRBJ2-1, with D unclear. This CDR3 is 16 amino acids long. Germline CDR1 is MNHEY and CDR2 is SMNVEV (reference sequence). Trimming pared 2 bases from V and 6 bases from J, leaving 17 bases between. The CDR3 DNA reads TGTGCCAGCAGTTTAGCCTCACCACTCTCCATCAATGAGCAGTTCTTC. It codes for CASSLASPLSINEQFF.

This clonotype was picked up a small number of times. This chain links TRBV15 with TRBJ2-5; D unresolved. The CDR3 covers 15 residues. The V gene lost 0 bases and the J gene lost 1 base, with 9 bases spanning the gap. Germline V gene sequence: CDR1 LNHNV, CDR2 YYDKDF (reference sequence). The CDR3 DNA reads TGTGCCACCAGCAGAGATATGGACCGCCAAGAGACCCAGTACTTC. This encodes CATSRDMDRQETQYF.

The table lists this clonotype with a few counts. The chain's CDR3 is CASSLYDREGEKLFF. The CDR3 DNA reads as TGTGCCAGCAGCTTATACGACAGGGAGGGGGAAAAACTGTTTTTT. V usage is TRBV7-9 and J usage is TRBJ1-4; 7 bases fit TRBD1. Germline V gene sequence: CDR1 SEHNR, CDR2 FQNEAQ (reference sequence). V was pared by 2 bases and J by 8 bases, with 8 bases of the junction left unmatched. The CDR3 extends over 15 amino acids.

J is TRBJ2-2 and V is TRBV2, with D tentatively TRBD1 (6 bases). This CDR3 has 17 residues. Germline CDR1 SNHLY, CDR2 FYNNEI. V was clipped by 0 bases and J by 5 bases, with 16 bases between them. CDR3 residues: CASSEAKTGLGTGELFF. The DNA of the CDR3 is TGTGCCAGCAGTGAAGCGAAGACAGGATTGGGGACCGGGGAGCTGTTTTTT.

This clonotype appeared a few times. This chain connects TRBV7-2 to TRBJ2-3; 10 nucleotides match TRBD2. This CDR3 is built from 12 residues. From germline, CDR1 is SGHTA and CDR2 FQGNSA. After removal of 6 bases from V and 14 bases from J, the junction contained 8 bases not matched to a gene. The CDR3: CASRSGTSVVYF. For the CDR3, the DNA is TGTGCCAGCAGGTCCGGGACTAGCGTAGTGTATTTT.

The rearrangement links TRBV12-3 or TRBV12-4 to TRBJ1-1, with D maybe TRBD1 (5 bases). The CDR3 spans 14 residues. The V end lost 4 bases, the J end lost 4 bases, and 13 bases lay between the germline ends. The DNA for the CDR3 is TGTGCCAGCAGTTCGGGACCCGGGAGCACTGAAGCTTTCTTT. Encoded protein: CASSSGPGSTEAFF.

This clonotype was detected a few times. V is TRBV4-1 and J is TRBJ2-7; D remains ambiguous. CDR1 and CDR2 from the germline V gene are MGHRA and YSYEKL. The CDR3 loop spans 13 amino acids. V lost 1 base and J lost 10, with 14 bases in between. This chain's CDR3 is CASSQGLSEAQYF. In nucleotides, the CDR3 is TGCGCCAGCAGCCAAGGGCTCTCAGAGGCCCAGTACTTC.

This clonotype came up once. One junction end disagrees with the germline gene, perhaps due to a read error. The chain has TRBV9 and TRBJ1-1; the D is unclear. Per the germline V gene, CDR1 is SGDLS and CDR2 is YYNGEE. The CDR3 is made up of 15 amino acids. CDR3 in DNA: TGTGCCAGCAGCGTAGTGTCACAGTTCAAGACTGAAGTTTTCTTT. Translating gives CASSVVSQFKTEVFF.

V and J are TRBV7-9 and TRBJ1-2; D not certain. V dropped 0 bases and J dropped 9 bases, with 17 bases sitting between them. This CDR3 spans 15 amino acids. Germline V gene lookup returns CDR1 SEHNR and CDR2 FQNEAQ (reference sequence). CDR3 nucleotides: TGTGCCAGCAGCTTAGCGATCGCGACTACGGGAAGCTACACCTTC. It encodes CASSLAIATTGSYTF.

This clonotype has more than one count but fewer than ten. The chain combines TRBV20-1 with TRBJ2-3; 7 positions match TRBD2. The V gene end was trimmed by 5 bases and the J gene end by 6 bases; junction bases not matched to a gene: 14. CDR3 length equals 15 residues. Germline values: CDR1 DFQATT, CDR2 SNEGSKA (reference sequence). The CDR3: CSAGSTSGAGDTQYF. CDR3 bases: TGCAGTGCTGGAAGCACCAGCGGGGCGGGGGATACGCAGTATTTT.

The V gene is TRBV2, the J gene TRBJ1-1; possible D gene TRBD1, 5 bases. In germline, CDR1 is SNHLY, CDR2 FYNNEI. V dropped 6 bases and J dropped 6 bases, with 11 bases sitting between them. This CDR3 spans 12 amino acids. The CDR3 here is CASRGLRPEAFF. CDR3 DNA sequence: TGTGCCAGCAGGGGGCTGAGACCTGAAGCTTTCTTT.

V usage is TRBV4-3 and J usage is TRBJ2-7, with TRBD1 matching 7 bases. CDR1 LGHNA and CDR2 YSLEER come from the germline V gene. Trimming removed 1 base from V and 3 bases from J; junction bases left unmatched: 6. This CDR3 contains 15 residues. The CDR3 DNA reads TGCGCCAGCAGCCAAGTTCGGGACAGCCTCTACGAGCAGTACTTC. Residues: CASSQVRDSLYEQYF.

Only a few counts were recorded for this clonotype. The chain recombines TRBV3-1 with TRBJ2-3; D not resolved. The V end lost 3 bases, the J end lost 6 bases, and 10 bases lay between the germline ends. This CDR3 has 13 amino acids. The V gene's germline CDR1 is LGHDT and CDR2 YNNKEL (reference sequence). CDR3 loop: CASSQGYGDTQYF. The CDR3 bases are TGTGCCAGCAGCCAGGGATACGGGGATACGCAGTATTTT.

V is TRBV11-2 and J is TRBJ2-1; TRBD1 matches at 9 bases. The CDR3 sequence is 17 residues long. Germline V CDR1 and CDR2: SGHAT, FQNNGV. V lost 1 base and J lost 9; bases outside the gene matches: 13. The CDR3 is CASSLGIGTGFPSEQFF. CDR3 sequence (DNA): TGTGCCAGCAGCTTAGGGATCGGGACAGGGTTTCCCAGTGAGCAGTTCTTC. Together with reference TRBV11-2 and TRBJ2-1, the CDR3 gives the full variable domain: EAGVAQSPRYKIIEKRQSVAFWCNPISGHATLYWYQQILGQGPKLLIQFQNNGVVDDSQLPKDRFSAERLKGVDSTLKIQPAKLEDSAVYLCASSLGIGTGFPSEQFFGPGTRLTVL.